These 3 T cell receptor beta chains were all obtained from the same sample, sequenced in a study of chemoradiotherapy in HPV16-positive cancers. The repertoire was sequenced with immunoSEQ multiplex PCR; TCRdb's copy has only in-frame clones and lacks some. The data contain 3,000 to 4,000 clones, approximately 71% of them singletons. The sample was acquired from a patient who underwent chemoradiotherapy. Source of these receptors: a human donor with HPV-associated anogenital cancer.

The gene calls are TRBV28 and TRBJ1-6; 7 bases align to TRBD1. From germline, CDR1 is MDHEN and CDR2 SYDVKM. The CDR3 covers 17 residues. V lost 5 bases to trimming and J lost 0 bases; unmatched junction nucleotides: 7. The chain's CDR3 is CASSVRDSSSYNSPLHF. The CDR3 DNA follows: TGTGCCAGCAGTGTACGGGACAGCAGCTCCTATAATTCACCCCTCCACTTT.

The CDR3 here is CASSIGQGSGNTIYF. CDR3 coding DNA: TGTGCCAGCAGTATCGGACAGGGCTCTGGAAACACCATATATTTT. This chain uses TRBV6-5 with TRBJ1-3, with 8 bases fitting TRBD1. J was trimmed by 0 bases and V by 5 bases; bases with no gene match: 3. Looked up from germline, CDR1 is MNHEY and CDR2 is SVGAGI. The CDR3 has 15 amino acids.

There are a few counts of this clone. The chain is built from TRBV6-5 and TRBJ1-1; unclear D gene. V gave up 4 bases and J gave up 2 bases, with 8 bases separating them. The germline V gene has CDR1 MNHEY and CDR2 SVGAGI. This CDR3 has 13 residues. In nucleotides, the CDR3 is TGTGCCAGCAGTTCGGGAATAAACACTGAAGCTTTCTTT. Translating gives CASSSGINTEAFF.